This TCR beta chain was obtained from a study of T cell responses to AZD1222 COVID-19 vaccine (dated by TCRdb to the early 2020s). Study-level background: A total of about 240 trial participants underwent TCR sequencing, of whom around 200 received two doses of AZD1222 and about 26 received two doses of the MenACWY control vaccine. Trial participants were enrolled by age into subgroups of 18-55, 56-69 and 70-plus years, and around 150, 29 and 61 TCR-sequenced participants, respectively, were included in these subgroups. What the authors observed across the whole study: Nearly half of unique spike-specific TCRs reportedly recognized epitopes outside regions mutated in the B.1.351 and B.1.1.7 variants. Spike-specific TCR breadth and depth rose significantly after two AZD1222 doses compared with day 0 and with MenACWY recipients. The 56-69-year group was small, and its depth increase did not reach significance, likely because of low power. Because no day 14 peak-response samples were available, repertoires were characterized only after the peak T cell response. Conclusions about previously exposed vaccinees are limited because only a handful of AZD1222 recipients were SARS-CoV-2 seropositive at baseline. The vaccine-associated CD4 TCRs covered the entire spike protein, and the dominant responses fell in regions 160-218 and 743-854. Participants were mostly white British, with more females than males. The authors suggested clonal diversity may have been underestimated.

V is reduced by 4 bases and J by 3 bases, leaving a spacing of 13 bases between them. The CDR3 covers 14 residues, taking in both the cysteine and the phenylalanine. Kept here is only the CDR3 DNA, which spans 42 bases and is read in frame from base 1. Reading the germline V gene (reference sequence) gives CDR1 MNHEY and CDR2 SMNVEV. This clone was found a few times. Its antigen has not been determined. Qualities for individual bases were not recorded, and no much larger clone is one base off. The CDR3 regions of human TCRbeta chains were analyzed by immunosequencing. Turning to the authors' computational methods: Repertoire TCRs were matched against a reference library of SARS-CoV-2-specific TCRs generated with the MIRA antigen-specificity platform. Breadth meant the fraction of unique TCRs that were SARS-CoV-2-associated, whereas depth meant the fraction of total T cells that were SARS-CoV-2-associated. Using the MIRA data, each spike-specific TCR was assigned both to the spike region to which the TCR was reactive and to a CD4 or CD8 class. Log10-transformed breadth and depth values were compared by one-way ANOVA with Sidak's multiple comparisons tests. TCRdb stores this immuneACCESS table with in-frame sequences only. Part of the clones is absent; in the studies checked, under half of the shortfall reflects unresolved V genes, and no reason is known for the rest. Clone size and the V and J calls come from that table; the DNA yielded D and trimming. The sample table holds about 78,000 clones, of which 90% were seen once. The ten largest clones represent more than 2.5% of the sample.

The time point label, as the study defines it: about 28 days (+/-7) after the second vaccine dose. AZD1222 recipients with second doses at about 4 weeks or about 12 weeks were pooled, because spike-specific TCR depth and breadth did not differ between schedules. Vaccinee samples came from UK trials COV001 and COV002, including a single-blind randomized controlled phase 2/3 trial of AZD1222 (ChAdOx1 nCoV-19) in healthy adults. Trial participant PBMC samples were collected at day 0 and day 28 after the second dose for TCRbeta chain sequencing. The sample in question was peripheral blood, obtained 28 days after the second AZD1222 dose. This receptor was obtained from an adult who received the AZD1222 COVID-19 vaccine. The chain joins TRBV27 to TRBJ2-7, with the D segment identity uncertain. In nucleotides, the sequence is TGTGCCAGCAGTTCCCTACCAGACGGCTACGAGCAGTACTTC. Its coded protein is CASSSLPDGYEQYF.